A single sample is the source of the 31 T cell receptor beta chains below, sequenced in a study of cytomegalovirus exposure and HLA in healthy donors. The PCR made use of 60 Vbeta and 13 Jbeta primers. The data were produced by immunoSEQ multiplex PCR, yet TCRdb's version contains in-frame clones alone and is incomplete. The sample data list just over 200,000 clones. Specimen: PBMCs. The origin of the receptors is a girl aged 2 to 9 in good health and CMV-seropositive.

J is TRBJ2-7 and V is TRBV29-1; D might be TRBD2 (7 bases). Trimming shortened V by 6 bases and J by 2 bases, and 14 bases separated the two germline ends. The CDR3 length is 13 residues. Germline CDR1 reads SQVTM; CDR2 reads ANQGSEA. The CDR3 bases are TGCAGCGTGAGGGGGGGCAAAGCCTACGAGCAGTACTTC. Residues: CSVRGGKAYEQYF.

This chain links TRBV7-3 with TRBJ1-2, with 7 bases aligning to TRBD1. CDR1 and CDR2 (germline): SGHTA, FQGTGA. The CDR3 sequence is 15 residues long. V was pared by 5 bases and J by 6 bases, with 12 bases of the junction left unmatched. The CDR3 here is CASSPQPGQQHGYTF. CDR3 in DNA: TGTGCCAGCAGCCCCCAACCGGGACAGCAACATGGCTACACCTTC. Full variable domain (remainder filled in from reference TRBV7-3 and TRBJ1-2): GAGVSQTPSNKVTEKGKYVELRCDPISGHTALYWYRQSLGQGPEFLIYFQGTGAADDSGLPNDRFFAVRPEGSVSTLKIQRTERGDSAVYLCASSPQPGQQHGYTFGSGTRLTVV.

The chain carries TRBV10-1 and TRBJ2-2, with D possibly matching TRBD1 (5 bases). The ends were cut back, 6 bases at V and 0 bases at J, with 17 bases in the middle. Per germline, CDR1 WNHNN and CDR2 SYGVQD (reference sequence). This CDR3 comprises 17 residues. CDR3 region: CASSELVLTANTGELFF. Written as DNA, the CDR3 is TGCGCCAGCAGCGAATTAGTTTTGACAGCGAACACCGGGGAGCTGTTTTTT.

The rearrangement links TRBV7-9 to TRBJ2-1; TRBD2 aligns across 8 bases. The germline gives CDR1 SEHNR, CDR2 FQNEAQ (reference sequence). The ends lost 1 base at V and 5 bases at J; junction bases unmatched: 10. This CDR3 has 17 amino acids. The CDR3 bases are TGTGCCAGCAGCTTAGATTATGGGACTAGTATCCACAATGAGCAGTTCTTC. Protein: CASSLDYGTSIHNEQFF. The full variable domain, rest sourced from reference TRBV7-9 and TRBJ2-1, is DTGVSQNPRHKITKRGQNVTFRCDPISEHNRLYWYRQTLGQGPEFLTYFQNEAQLEKSRLLSDRFSAERPKGSFSTLEIQRTEQGDSAMYLCASSLDYGTSIHNEQFFGPGTRLTVL.

The chain has TRBV11-3 and TRBJ2-3; TRBD2 aligns across 8 bases. The CDR3 covers 19 residues. Germline CDR1 reads SGHNT; CDR2 reads YENEEA. With V trimmed by 1 base and J by 1 base, 13 bases remained unmatched. The CDR3 region has the DNA TGTGCCAGCAGCTTAGGACTAGCGCTGGGAGGTGCCGGCACAGATACGCAGTATTTT. It is translated as CASSLGLALGGAGTDTQYF. Looking up the rest from reference TRBV11-3 and TRBJ2-3 gives the full variable domain: EAGVVQSPRYKIIEKKQPVAFWCNPISGHNTLYWYLQNLGQGPELLIRYENEEAVDDSQLPKDRFSAERLKGVDSTLKIQPAELGDSAVYLCASSLGLALGGAGTDTQYFGPGTRLTVL.

This chain uses TRBV4-2 with TRBJ2-1, with no clear D. CDR1 and CDR2 from the germline V gene are LGHNA and YNFKEQ. This CDR3 region has 16 residues. Trimming took 4 bases from V and 4 from J, leaving 17 bases between them. CDR3 nucleotides: TGTGCCAGCAGCCCATATGGGCCTGTGGGTTACAATGAGCAGTTCTTC. It translates to CASSPYGPVGYNEQFF.

The J gene is TRBJ2-6, the V gene TRBV10-3; D is uncertain. Germline V gene data show CDR1 as ENHRY and CDR2 as SYGVKD. V lost 10 bases, J lost 1 base, and 5 bases lay in between. The CDR3 is 12 amino acids. The CDR3 DNA reads as TGTGCCACCTTATCTGGGGCCAACGTCCTGACTTTC. This encodes CATLSGANVLTF.

CDR3 nucleotides: TGTGCCAGCATGTCAAGGGGATTCTACGAGCAGTACTTC. Its translation: CASMSRGFYEQYF. V gene TRBV28 combines with J gene TRBJ2-7; the D gene is possibly TRBD1 (5 bases). Deletions cut 7 bases from V and 3 bases from J, with 13 bases between. There are 13 residues in the CDR3. Germline V gene lookup returns CDR1 MDHEN and CDR2 SYDVKM.

The chain combines TRBV10-3 with TRBJ1-2; D gene ambiguous. Germline values: CDR1 ENHRY, CDR2 SYGVKD. This CDR3 has 14 residues. Trimming left V 0 bases short and J 6 bases short, with 11 bases between. CDR3 residues: CAISESPGIDGYTF. The DNA for the CDR3 is TGTGCCATCAGTGAGTCGCCGGGAATCGATGGCTACACCTTC.

This chain uses TRBV30 with TRBJ2-1; D may be TRBD2 (6 bases). There are 12 residues in the CDR3. Germline loops: CDR1 GTSNPN, CDR2 SVGIG (reference sequence). V was pared by 1 base and J by 7 bases, with 8 bases between. The CDR3 is CAWSGAGNEQFF. The DNA for the CDR3 is TGTGCCTGGAGTGGGGCGGGAAATGAGCAGTTCTTC.

J is TRBJ2-5 and V is TRBV11-1; a weak D match, TRBD2 (5 bases). Trimming took off 3 bases at V and 3 bases at J, with 8 bases between the two ends. Per germline, CDR1 SGHAT and CDR2 FQDESV (reference sequence). This CDR3 contains 13 residues. The CDR3 nucleotides read TGTGCCAGCAGCTTCACGCGGGAAGAGACCCAGTACTTC. Its translation is CASSFTREETQYF.

The chain employs TRBV7-9 and TRBJ1-4; TRBD1 aligns across 8 bases. The CDR3 extends over 17 amino acids. Germline CDR1 and CDR2: SEHNR and FQNEAQ (reference sequence). The V gene end was trimmed by 3 bases and the J gene end by 5 bases; junction bases not matched to a gene: 11. The CDR3 is CASSLGQESLTNEKLFF. For the CDR3, the DNA is TGTGCCAGCAGCTTGGGACAGGAATCGCTTACGAATGAAAAACTGTTTTTT.

V usage is TRBV7-9 and J usage is TRBJ1-1; TRBD1 matches at 9 bases. The CDR3 has 14 amino acids. Germline CDR1 SEHNR, CDR2 FQNEAQ (reference sequence). With V trimmed by 5 bases and J by 4 bases, 5 bases remained unmatched. The CDR3 DNA is TGTGCCAGCAGCCTACAGGGGGCGGGCACTGAAGCTTTCTTT. This encodes CASSLQGAGTEAFF.

The chain carries TRBV7-2 and TRBJ2-7, with D perhaps matching TRBD2 (5 bases). Between the trimmed V and J ends, which lost 5 bases and 2 bases, there was a span of 22 bases. The CDR3 totals 17 residues. Per germline, CDR1 SGHTA and CDR2 FQGNSA. The CDR3 protein is CASSVGRLALTPYEQYF. The CDR3 nucleotides are TGTGCCAGCAGCGTAGGTAGGCTAGCTTTAACTCCCTACGAGCAGTACTTC.

The chain uses TRBV4-2 and TRBJ1-2, with 10 bases that match TRBD1. Germline V gives CDR1 LGHNA, CDR2 YNFKEQ. Germline trimming cut 2 bases from V and 6 bases from J; bases unmatched to any gene: 9. The CDR3 covers 16 residues. CDR3 nucleotide sequence: TGTGCCAGCAGCCAACTCATAACGGGGACAGGGGATGGCTACACCTTC. Translated: CASSQLITGTGDGYTF.

This chain links TRBV6-4 with TRBJ2-1; 10 bases match TRBD2. CDR3 length: 16 residues. Germline loops: CDR1 MRHNA, CDR2 SNTAGT. V gave up 1 base and J gave up 7 bases; unmatched junction bases: 7. CDR3 sequence (DNA): TGTGCCAGCAGTGACTGGGCTAGCGGGAGTGTTAATGAGCAGTTCTTC. Its translation: CASSDWASGSVNEQFF.

V and J are TRBV27 and TRBJ2-1; tentatively, D is TRBD2 (6 bases). The CDR3 length is 16 residues. Per germline, CDR1 MNHEY and CDR2 SMNVEV (reference sequence). The V gene lost 5 bases and the J gene lost 3 bases, with 17 bases spanning the gap. CDR3 nucleotide sequence: TGTGCCAGCAGTCTATGGACTAACGGGATCTACAATGAGCAGTTCTTC. Translated, it gives CASSLWTNGIYNEQFF.

The chain's CDR3 is CASSRGGRNEKLFF. The CDR3 region has the DNA TGTGCCAGCAGCCGCGGGGGAAGGAATGAAAAACTGTTTTTT. The V gene is TRBV7-2, the J gene TRBJ1-4; a possible D gene is TRBD1 (5 bases). This CDR3 is 14 amino acids long. Trimming pared 5 bases from V and 5 bases from J, leaving 12 bases between. CDR1 is SGHTA, CDR2 FQGNSA, per germline. The complete variable domain, with remaining parts taken from reference TRBV7-2 and TRBJ1-4, reads GAGVSQSPSNKVTEKGKDVELRCDPISGHTALYWYRQSLGQGLEFLIYFQGNSAPDKSGLPSDRFSAERTGGSVSTLTIQRTQQEDSAVYLCASSRGGRNEKLFFGSGTQLSVL.

The chain links TRBV9 to TRBJ2-6, with D perhaps TRBD1 (6 bases). Germline CDR1 and CDR2: SGDLS and YYNGEE. The CDR3 runs to 19 residues. V lost 5 bases and J lost 3, with 24 bases in between. The DNA for the CDR3 is TGTGCCAGCAGTCGACACAGGGATCTAACCTCATATGGGGCCAACGTCCTGACTTTC. Translating it yields CASSRHRDLTSYGANVLTF. Looking up the rest from reference TRBV9 and TRBJ2-6 gives the full variable domain: DSGVTQTPKHLITATGQRVTLRCSPRSGDLSVYWYQQSLDQGLQFLIQYYNGEERAKGNILERFSAQQFPDLHSELNLSSLELGDSALYFCASSRHRDLTSYGANVLTFGAGSRLTVL.

The rearrangement joins TRBV27 to TRBJ2-1; 9 bases are shared with TRBD1. The CDR3 spans 21 residues. Germline V gene data show CDR1 as MNHEY and CDR2 as SMNVEV (reference sequence). V shed 5 bases, J shed 4 bases, and the junction held 24 bases outside the gene matches. CDR3 residues: CASSRPRPQGAWGSPYNEQFF. DNA for the CDR3: TGTGCCAGCAGTCGACCCAGACCACAGGGGGCTTGGGGTAGCCCGTACAATGAGCAGTTCTTC.

V and J are TRBV5-1 and TRBJ2-2, with 8 bases fitting TRBD2. The ends lost 0 bases at V and 0 bases at J; junction bases unmatched: 4. Germline CDR1 reads SGHRS; CDR2 reads YFSETQ. The CDR3 runs 17 residues. The CDR3 here is CASSLAGSGTNTGELFF. The CDR3 coding sequence is TGCGCCAGCAGCTTGGCCGGTAGCGGGACGAACACCGGGGAGCTGTTTTTT.

The J gene is TRBJ1-1, the V gene TRBV7-2; 7 bases fit TRBD1. Germline V gene sequence: CDR1 SGHTA, CDR2 FQGNSA. With V trimmed by 6 bases and J by 1 base, 5 bases remained unmatched. CDR3 length: 14 residues. Here the CDR3 DNA reads TGTGCCAGCAGTTCGTACAGGGGGAACACTGAAGCTTTCTTT. Translation gives CASSSYRGNTEAFF.

The rearrangement uses TRBV2 and TRBJ1-1; TRBD1 matches 7 bases. The CDR3 sequence is 15 residues long. CDR1 is SNHLY and CDR2 is FYNNEI in the germline V gene. The V and J ends lost 6 bases and 4 bases, in that order; junction bases with no gene match: 11. CDR3 sequence reads: CASSAVTTGRTEAFF. In nucleotides, the CDR3 is TGTGCCAGCAGCGCTGTTACGACAGGGCGCACTGAAGCTTTCTTT.

The V gene is TRBV28, the J gene TRBJ2-7; 7 nucleotides line up with TRBD2. With V trimmed by 4 bases and J by 0 bases, 6 bases remained unmatched. CDR3 length equals 15 residues. From germline, CDR1 is MDHEN and CDR2 SYDVKM. The CDR3: CASSSSGTSSYEQYF. The CDR3 bases are TGTGCCAGCAGTTCCAGCGGGACCAGCTCCTACGAGCAGTACTTC. The full variable domain, rest sourced from reference TRBV28 and TRBJ2-7, is DVKVTQSSRYLVKRTGEKVFLECVQDMDHENMFWYRQDPGLGLRLIYFSYDVKMKEKGDIPEGYSVSREKKERFSLILESASTNQTSMYLCASSSSGTSSYEQYFGPGTRLTVT.

The rearrangement joins TRBV7-3 to TRBJ2-1; 15 bases are shared with TRBD2. The germline V gene has CDR1 SGHTA and CDR2 FQGTGA. The CDR3 length is 18 residues. The junction had 6 bases not matched to a gene; V was cut back by 3 bases and J by 3 bases. The CDR3 is CASSFGLAGGPFYNEQFF. CDR3 in DNA: TGTGCCAGCAGCTTCGGACTAGCGGGAGGGCCCTTCTACAATGAGCAGTTCTTC.

The rearrangement links TRBV21-1 to TRBJ2-3; the D call TRBD2 from the table was never checked on the DNA. TRBV21-1 is labeled a pseudogene. The CDR3 has 14 amino acids. CDR3 in amino acids: CASRRGSDTDTQYF. CDR3 nucleotides: TGTGCCAGCCGCCGGGGGTCTGACACAGATACGCAGTATTTT.

This chain uses TRBV9 with TRBJ2-2, with a weak D call TRBD2 (6 bases). The germline V and J ends were trimmed by 5 bases and 3 bases, with 14 bases remaining between them. This CDR3 region has 15 residues. Germline V CDR1 and CDR2: SGDLS, YYNGEE. In DNA form, the CDR3 reads TGTGCCAGCAGTTCCGGGGAGGCGGACACCGGGGAGCTGTTTTTT. Translated: CASSSGEADTGELFF.

This rearrangement joins TRBV27 to TRBJ2-1; weak D call: TRBD2 (5 bases). Trimming cost V 5 bases and J 5 bases, with 13 bases left between them. Germline V lookup: CDR1 MNHEY, CDR2 SMNVEV (reference sequence). This CDR3 is built from 14 residues. The DNA of the CDR3 is TGTGCCAGCAGTATGATCGGGATTCACAATGAGCAGTTCTTC. It is translated as CASSMIGIHNEQFF.

This chain connects TRBV27 to TRBJ2-1; D may be TRBD1 (5 bases). This CDR3 spans 13 amino acids. Germline CDR1 reads MNHEY; CDR2 reads SMNVEV (reference sequence). Trimming removed 5 bases at V and 10 bases at J, with 15 bases between. CDR3 sequence (DNA): TGTGCCAGCAGTCTTATTTCGACAGAAGAGCAGTTCTTC. This gives the protein CASSLISTEEQFF.

This chain uses TRBV5-1 with TRBJ2-7, with D tentatively TRBD1 (5 bases). Germline-derived CDR1 and CDR2 are SGHRS and YFSETQ. V lost 2 bases and J 2 bases, leaving 14 bases between the germline ends. This CDR3 has 15 residues. The CDR3 loop reads CASSFQGAHPYEQYF. The CDR3 nucleotides are TGCGCCAGCAGCTTCCAAGGGGCACACCCCTACGAGCAGTACTTC.

V is TRBV2 and J is TRBJ2-7, with 7 bases fitting TRBD2. The V gene's germline CDR1 is SNHLY and CDR2 FYNNEI. The ends lost 7 bases at V and 6 bases at J; junction bases unmatched: 9. This CDR3 has 13 residues. The CDR3: CASTSGGSTEQYF. The CDR3 DNA follows: TGTGCCAGCACCTCTGGCGGGAGTACCGAGCAGTACTTC.